This T cell receptor (beta chain) stems from a study of lymphopenia after photon versus proton radiotherapy. Study-level points and caveats: Survival link was tested only in deceased patients; proton benefit remains a possibility. Proton therapy kept repertoires fairly stable, unlike photons, which gained effector/memory cells. Post-nadir diversity loss with photons came from oligoclonal expansion, particularly CD8+ Temra cells.

The V and J ends lost 2 bases and 1 base respectively, with 14 bases between them. The CDR3 is 16 amino acids. In germline, CDR1 is MNHEY, CDR2 SVGAGI. TCRdb's copy holds only in-frame clones and misses some; the assay was immunoSEQ multiplex PCR. The sample shows 30,000 to 45,000 clones, 85% to 90% of them seen only once. On this clone itself: Its antigen remains unidentified.

Sequences were derived from peripheral blood, sampled from a patient treated with photon-based radiotherapy. The TCR comes from a man between 45 and 60 years old with gastric cancer. This rearrangement joins TRBV6-5 to TRBJ2-5; D gene unclear. Here the CDR3 DNA reads TGTGCCAGCAGTTACCTCGGCGGAAATAGCCAAGAGACCCAGTACTTC. This sequence encodes CASSYLGGNSQETQYF.